This T cell receptor beta chain was retrieved from a study of blood T cell repertoires in COVID-19. Whole-study context: COVID-19 samples from acute and convalescent phases originated in the United States, Italy and Spain.

In Seattle, patients joined the study during active infection and were tracked longitudinally. Germline V gene data show CDR1 as SEHNR and CDR2 as FQNEAQ (reference sequence). Germline trimming cut 1 base from V and 8 bases from J; bases unmatched to any gene: 4. The CDR3 runs 14 residues. In the authors' methods: Estimated nucleated cell counts came from reference gene primer amplification. Libraries were prepared by immunoSEQ multiplex PCR; TCRdb keeps only in-frame clonotypes and omits some of them. The V and J calls and the clone size are those of that table, but D and trimming were determined from the DNA. The sample has some 320,000 clones, under 90% seen once; the top ten hold 11%.

This chain connects TRBV7-9 to TRBJ1-2; TRBD1 matches 10 bases. This sequence was found in a woman between 25 and 40 years old with COVID-19, enrolled during active disease. Sequenced: peripheral blood. CDR3 nucleotides: TGTGCCAGCAGCTTAGTAGGGACAGGGGACGGCTACACCTTC. Translating it yields CASSLVGTGDGYTF.